This entry lists 21 T cell receptor beta chains sequenced from one sample in a study of glioma-infiltrating T cells after dendritic cell vaccination. Sequenced by immunoSEQ multiplex PCR; TCRdb stores in-frame clones only, minus some. The sample carries approximately 100,000 clones, 79% recorded once. The sequences come from blood, collected before dendritic cell vaccination. The origin of the receptors is a human donor with glioblastoma.

Comments on this clone: The junction does not match germline at one end; this may be a read error. The chain has TRBV18 and TRBJ2-3; maybe TRBD2 (6 bases). Germline assignment: CDR1 KGHSH and CDR2 LQKENI. The CDR3 is 17 residues long. This CDR3 reads CASSPRGTDYFTDTQYF. The CDR3 nucleotides read TGTGCCAGCTCTCCACGGGGGACGGACTATTTCACAGATACGCAGTATTTT.

This chain joins TRBV7-9 and TRBJ2-7, with D hard to call. V was clipped by 5 bases and J by 1 base, with 9 bases between them. The germline V gene encodes CDR1 SEHNR and CDR2 FQNEAQ (reference sequence). The CDR3 has 13 amino acids. DNA for the CDR3: TGTGCCAGCAGCAGCTGGTGGTCCTACGAGCAGTACTTC. Translated, it gives CASSSWWSYEQYF.

The V call is TRBV5-6, the J call TRBJ2-5; D is undetermined. The V end lost 3 bases, the J end lost 3 bases, and 9 bases lay between the germline ends. CDR3 length equals 13 residues. The germline CDR1 and CDR2 sequences are SGHDT and YYEEEE. This chain's CDR3 is CASSYGRKETQYF. The DNA for the CDR3 is TGTGCCAGCAGCTATGGCCGAAAAGAGACCCAGTACTTC.

This clone was seen only a few times. The gene calls are TRBV27 and TRBJ2-1; 9 bases align to TRBD1. Trimming at V came to 5 bases and at J to 8 bases, leaving 13 bases not matched to a gene. This CDR3 comprises 16 residues. Germline CDR1 reads MNHEY; CDR2 reads SMNVEV (reference sequence). The CDR3 DNA reads TGTGCCAGCAGTAAATCTCCGGGACAGGGAACCGATGAGCAGTTCTTC. Translated: CASSKSPGQGTDEQFF.

The chain links TRBV6-1 to TRBJ1-2; possibly TRBD1 for D (6 bases). The CDR3 totals 15 residues. Germline CDR1 and CDR2: MNHNS and SASEGT. Trimming cost V 5 bases and J 4 bases, with 17 bases left between them. CDR3 sequence: CASSLGPDRAYGYTF. The CDR3, as DNA: TGTGCCAGCAGTCTGGGACCGGACAGAGCCTATGGCTACACCTTC.

This clone has a single count. The CDR3 is CASSPSKGAPTEAFF. The CDR3 nucleotides are TGTGCCAGCTCACCTTCCAAGGGGGCGCCCACTGAAGCTTTCTTT. The J gene is TRBJ1-1, the V gene TRBV18; 7 nucleotides align to TRBD1. The ends lost 3 bases at V and 4 bases at J; junction bases unmatched: 8. The CDR3 runs 15 residues. Germline-derived CDR1 and CDR2 are KGHSH and LQKENI.

The V and J genes are TRBV9 and TRBJ2-1, with TRBD1 matching over 8 bases. The CDR3 runs to 13 residues. V was pared by 3 bases and J by 6 bases, with 2 bases of the junction left unmatched. Germline V gene sequence: CDR1 SGDLS, CDR2 YYNGEE. The CDR3 DNA reads as TGTGCCAGCAGCGCAGGACAGGGCAATGAGCAGTTCTTC. It yields the protein CASSAGQGNEQFF.

This clone has a handful of counts. The same CDR3 also results from other DNA sequences found in this sample. The rearrangement uses TRBV6-5 and TRBJ1-2; 7 bases agree with TRBD1. With 8 bases clipped from V and 5 bases from J, the junction kept 2 bases outside the gene matches. This CDR3 is 11 amino acids long. From germline, CDR1 is MNHEY and CDR2 SVGAGI. CDR3 region: CASQGVYGYTF. The CDR3 bases are TGTGCCAGCCAGGGGGTATATGGCTACACCTTC.

The chain carries TRBV18 and TRBJ1-5; D is undetermined. Deletions cut 5 bases from V and 0 bases from J, with 11 bases between. CDR3 length equals 15 residues. Germline CDR1 and CDR2: KGHSH and LQKENI. The CDR3 reads CASSNRTYSNQPQHF. The CDR3 DNA reads as TGTGCCAGCTCAAACAGAACGTATAGCAATCAGCCCCAGCATTTT. Full variable domain (missing parts from reference TRBV18 and TRBJ1-5): NAGVMQNPRHLVRRRGQEARLRCSPMKGHSHVYWYRQLPEEGLKFMVYLQKENIIDESGMPKERFSAEFPKEGPSILRIQQVVRGDSAAYFCASSNRTYSNQPQHFGDGTRLSIL.

The chain joins TRBV25-1 to TRBJ2-3, with TRBD1 identical over 8 bases. Germline CDR1 is MGHDK and CDR2 is SYGVNS. The CDR3 is 13 residues long. The J segment lost 4 bases and the V segment lost 7 bases, leaving 4 bases of the junction unmatched. The CDR3 nucleotides are TGTGCCAGCAACGACAGGGGTTCAGATACGCAGTATTTT. This codes for CASNDRGSDTQYF.

The chain is built from TRBV10-1 and TRBJ2-3; TRBD2 is a possible D gene (6 bases). V lost 6 bases and J lost 3, with 10 bases in between. The CDR3 loop spans 13 amino acids. The germline gives CDR1 WNHNN, CDR2 SYGVQD (reference sequence). The CDR3 bases are TGCGCCAGCAGCCCGGGAGAAACAGATACGCAGTATTTT. This translates into CASSPGETDTQYF.

The genes are TRBV6-1 and TRBJ1-4; maybe TRBD1 (5 bases). Germline V gene data show CDR1 as MNHNS and CDR2 as SASEGT. Deletions cut 1 base from V and 3 bases from J, with 6 bases between. The CDR3 spans 14 residues. CDR3: CASSEGQPNEKLFF. CDR3 nucleotide sequence: TGTGCCAGCAGTGAAGGACAGCCTAATGAAAAACTGTTTTTT.

The CDR3 spells CASSFVIGGYNEQFF. The CDR3 nucleotides read TGTGCCAGCAGCTTTGTCATCGGCGGCTACAATGAGCAGTTCTTC. V is TRBV11-1 and J is TRBJ2-1; D gene unclear. Per germline, CDR1 SGHAT and CDR2 FQDESV (reference sequence). The CDR3 is 15 amino acids. V was trimmed by 3 bases and J by 3 bases, leaving 12 bases between them.

The chain is built from TRBV25-1 and TRBJ2-7; D is unresolved. This CDR3 has 13 residues. V gave up 5 bases and J gave up 2 bases, with 10 bases separating them. Germline V gene sequence: CDR1 MGHDK, CDR2 SYGVNS. CDR3 nucleotides: TGTGCCAGCAGTTTTACAGATCCCTACGAGCAGTACTTC. It specifies CASSFTDPYEQYF.

V and J are TRBV4-1 and TRBJ2-1, with 8 bases identical to TRBD1. Germline loops: CDR1 MGHRA, CDR2 YSYEKL. The trim removed 0 bases at V and 7 bases at J, leaving 2 bases unmatched. The CDR3 is 14 residues long. The CDR3 region is CASSQETGGNEQFF. CDR3 DNA: TGCGCCAGCAGCCAAGAAACAGGGGGGAATGAGCAGTTCTTC.

The chain links TRBV27 to TRBJ2-2; tentatively, D is TRBD2 (6 bases). V dropped 0 bases and J dropped 1 base, with 9 bases sitting between them. The CDR3 is 16 amino acids. From germline, CDR1 is MNHEY and CDR2 SMNVEV (reference sequence). CDR3 protein: CASSLSWRGNTGELFF. Written as DNA, the CDR3 is TGTGCCAGCAGTTTATCATGGAGGGGGAACACCGGGGAGCTGTTTTTT.

This chain links TRBV10-2 with TRBJ2-7; no reliable D call. CDR3 length: 13 amino acids. Germline V CDR1 and CDR2: WSHSY, SAAADI. The ends were cut back, 4 bases at V and 3 bases at J, with 10 bases in the middle. The CDR3 DNA is TGCGCCAGCAGTGTCACACGTAACTACGAGCAGTACTTC. It encodes CASSVTRNYEQYF.

The V gene is TRBV6-5, the J gene TRBJ2-1; 11 bases align to TRBD1. Germline V lookup: CDR1 MNHEY, CDR2 SVGAGI. V trimming: 6 bases; J trimming: 7 bases; junction bases outside the gene matches: 8. The CDR3 sequence is 15 residues long. CDR3 coding DNA: TGTGCCAGCAGCACCGGACAGGGGGCAATGAATGAGCAGTTCTTC. Translating gives CASSTGQGAMNEQFF.

This clone was counted once. V gene TRBV9 combines with J gene TRBJ2-5, with TRBD2 matching 8 bases. The CDR3 sequence is 15 residues long. CDR1 and CDR2 (germline): SGDLS, YYNGEE. The V and J ends lost 2 bases and 11 bases, in that order; junction bases with no gene match: 14. CDR3 bases: TGTGCCAGCAGCGTCGGAGCGGGAGAATATCCTGAGCAGTACTTC. Protein: CASSVGAGEYPEQYF. The entire variable domain, with the rest obtained from reference TRBV9 and TRBJ2-5, is as follows: DSGVTQTPKHLITATGQRVTLRCSPRSGDLSVYWYQQSLDQGLQFLIQYYNGEERAKGNILERFSAQQFPDLHSELNLSSLELGDSALYFCASSVGAGEYPEQYFGPGTRLLVL.

The gene calls are TRBV5-1 and TRBJ1-4; TRBD1 aligns across 8 bases. The CDR3 loop spans 14 amino acids. Germline V gene lookup returns CDR1 SGHRS and CDR2 YFSETQ. V lost 3 bases, J lost 8 bases, and 6 bases stayed unmatched. The CDR3 reads CASSYGQGFEKLFF. The CDR3 region has the DNA TGCGCCAGCAGCTATGGACAGGGTTTCGAAAAACTGTTTTTT. Full variable domain (outside the CDR3, taken from reference TRBV5-1 and TRBJ1-4): KAGVTQTPRYLIKTRGQQVTLSCSPISGHRSVSWYQQTPGQGLQFLFEYFSETQRNKGNFPGRFSGRQFSNSRSEMNVSTLELGDSALYLCASSYGQGFEKLFFGSGTQLSVL.

The J gene is TRBJ2-3, the V gene TRBV19; maybe TRBD2 (7 bases). Trimming left V 8 bases short and J 2 bases short, with 20 bases between. The CDR3 is made up of 16 amino acids. CDR1 is LNHDA, CDR2 SQIVND, per germline (reference sequence). The CDR3, as DNA: TGTGCCAGTGAACCTAGTTGGGAGGGGGACACAGATACGCAGTATTTT. Protein product: CASEPSWEGDTDTQYF.